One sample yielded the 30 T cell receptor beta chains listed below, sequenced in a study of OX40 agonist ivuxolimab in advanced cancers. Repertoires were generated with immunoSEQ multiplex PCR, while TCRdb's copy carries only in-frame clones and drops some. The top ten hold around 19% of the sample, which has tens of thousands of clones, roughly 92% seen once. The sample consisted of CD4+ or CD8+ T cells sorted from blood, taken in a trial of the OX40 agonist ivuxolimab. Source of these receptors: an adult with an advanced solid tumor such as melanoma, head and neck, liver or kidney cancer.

The CDR3 region is CASSYSGSSSYEQYF. CDR3 bases: TGTGCCAGCAGTTACTCTGGTAGCAGCTCCTACGAGCAGTACTTC. V usage is TRBV6-5 and J usage is TRBJ2-7, with no clear D. V was clipped by 0 bases and J by 0 bases, with 9 bases between them. The germline gives CDR1 MNHEY, CDR2 SVGAGI. The CDR3 consists of 15 residues.

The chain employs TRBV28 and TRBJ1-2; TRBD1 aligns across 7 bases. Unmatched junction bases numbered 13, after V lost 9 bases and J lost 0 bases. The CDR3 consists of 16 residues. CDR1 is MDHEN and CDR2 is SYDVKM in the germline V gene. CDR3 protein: CASMDRLEPANYGYTF. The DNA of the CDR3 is TGTGCCAGTATGGACAGGCTAGAACCGGCTAACTATGGCTACACCTTC.

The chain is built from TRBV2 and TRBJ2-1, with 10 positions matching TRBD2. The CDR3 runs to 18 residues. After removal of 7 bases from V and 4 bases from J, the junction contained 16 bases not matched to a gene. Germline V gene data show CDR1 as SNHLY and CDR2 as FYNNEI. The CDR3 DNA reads TGTGCCAGCACGACCTATGGGACTAGCGCGGGGATTTACAATGAGCAGTTCTTC. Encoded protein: CASTTYGTSAGIYNEQFF.

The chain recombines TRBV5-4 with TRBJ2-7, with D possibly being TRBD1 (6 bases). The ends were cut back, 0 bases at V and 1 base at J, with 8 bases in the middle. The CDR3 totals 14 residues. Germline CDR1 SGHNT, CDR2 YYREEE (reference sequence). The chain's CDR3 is CASSLGTVSYEQYF. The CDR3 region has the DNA TGTGCCAGCAGCTTGGGGACAGTTTCCTACGAGCAGTACTTC. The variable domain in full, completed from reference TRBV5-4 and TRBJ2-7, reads ETGVTQSPTHLIKTRGQQVTLRCSSQSGHNTVSWYQQALGQGPQFIFQYYREEENGRGNFPPRFSGLQFPNYSSELNVNALELDDSALYLCASSLGTVSYEQYFGPGTRLTVT.

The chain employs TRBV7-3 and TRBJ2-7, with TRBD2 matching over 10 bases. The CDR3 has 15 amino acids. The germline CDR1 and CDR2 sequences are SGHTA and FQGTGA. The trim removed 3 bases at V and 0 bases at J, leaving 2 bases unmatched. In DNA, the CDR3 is TGTGCCAGCAGCTTTAGCGGGGGGAGCTCCTACGAGCAGTACTTC. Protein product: CASSFSGGSSYEQYF.

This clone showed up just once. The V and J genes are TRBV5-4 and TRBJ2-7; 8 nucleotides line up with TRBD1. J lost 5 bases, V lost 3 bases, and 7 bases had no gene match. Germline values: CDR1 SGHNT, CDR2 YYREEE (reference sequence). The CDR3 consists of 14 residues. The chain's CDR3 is CASSSDRVSHEQYF. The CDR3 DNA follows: TGTGCCAGCAGCTCGGACAGGGTTAGCCACGAGCAGTACTTC.

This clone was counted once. This CDR3 is CASSLEGGTIYF. DNA for the CDR3: TGTGCCAGCAGCTTAGAGGGAGGAACCATATATTTT. The J gene is TRBJ1-3, the V gene TRBV7-9; no definite D call. V was pared by 1 base and J by 10 bases, with 8 bases between. This CDR3 contains 12 residues. From germline, CDR1 is SEHNR and CDR2 FQNEAQ (reference sequence).

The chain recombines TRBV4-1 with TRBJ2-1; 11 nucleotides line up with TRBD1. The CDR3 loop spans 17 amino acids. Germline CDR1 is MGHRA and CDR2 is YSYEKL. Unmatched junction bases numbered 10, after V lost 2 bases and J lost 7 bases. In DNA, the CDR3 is TGCGCCAGCAGCCAATGGAGCAGGACAGGGGGCTTGAATGAGCAGTTCTTC. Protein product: CASSQWSRTGGLNEQFF.

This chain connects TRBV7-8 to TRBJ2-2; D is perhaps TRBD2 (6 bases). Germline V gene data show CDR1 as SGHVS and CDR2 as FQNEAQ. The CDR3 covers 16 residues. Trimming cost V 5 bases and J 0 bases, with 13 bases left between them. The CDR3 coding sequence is TGTGCCAGCAGCCATTTGGGACTGGCGAACACCGGGGAGCTGTTTTTT. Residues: CASSHLGLANTGELFF.

CDR3 sequence (DNA): TGTGCCAGCAGTGTACAGGGGCGCAATCAGCCCCAGCATTTT. Protein: CASSVQGRNQPQHF. The chain joins TRBV27 to TRBJ1-5; 7 nucleotides match TRBD1. This CDR3 contains 14 residues. Germline V gives CDR1 MNHEY, CDR2 SMNVEV (reference sequence). V dropped 5 bases and J dropped 2; count of bases not matched to a gene: 3.

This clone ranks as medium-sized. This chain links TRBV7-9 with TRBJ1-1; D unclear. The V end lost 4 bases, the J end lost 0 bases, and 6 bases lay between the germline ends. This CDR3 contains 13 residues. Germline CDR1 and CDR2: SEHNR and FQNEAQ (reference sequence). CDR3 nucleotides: TGTGCCAGCAGCTCGCCCATGAACACTGAAGCTTTCTTT. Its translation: CASSSPMNTEAFF.

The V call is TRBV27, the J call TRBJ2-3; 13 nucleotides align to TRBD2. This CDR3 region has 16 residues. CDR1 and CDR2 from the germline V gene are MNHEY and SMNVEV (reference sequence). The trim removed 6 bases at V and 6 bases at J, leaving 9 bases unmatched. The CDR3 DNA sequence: TGTGCCAGCAGCCGGACTAGCGGGGGTCAACTGGATACGCAGTATTTT. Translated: CASSRTSGGQLDTQYF.

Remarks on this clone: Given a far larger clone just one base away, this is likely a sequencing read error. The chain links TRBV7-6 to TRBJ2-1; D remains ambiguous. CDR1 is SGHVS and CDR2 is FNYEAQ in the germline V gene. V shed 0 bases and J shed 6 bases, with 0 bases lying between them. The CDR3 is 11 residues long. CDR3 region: CASSLANEQFF. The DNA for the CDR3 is TGTGCCAGCAGCTTAGCCAATGAGCAGTTCTTC.

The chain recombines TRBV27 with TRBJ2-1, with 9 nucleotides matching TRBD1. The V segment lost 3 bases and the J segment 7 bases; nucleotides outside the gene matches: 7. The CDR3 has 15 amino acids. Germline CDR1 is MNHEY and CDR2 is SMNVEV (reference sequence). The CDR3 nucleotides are TGTGCCAGCAGTTTCGCCGGGACAGGGTTTAATGAGCAGTTCTTC. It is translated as CASSFAGTGFNEQFF.

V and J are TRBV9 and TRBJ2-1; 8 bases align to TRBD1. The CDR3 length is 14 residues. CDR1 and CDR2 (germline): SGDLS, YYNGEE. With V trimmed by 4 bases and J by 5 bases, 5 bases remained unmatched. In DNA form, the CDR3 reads TGTGCCAGCAGCTCGCGACAGGGGAACAATGAGCAGTTCTTC. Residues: CASSSRQGNNEQFF.

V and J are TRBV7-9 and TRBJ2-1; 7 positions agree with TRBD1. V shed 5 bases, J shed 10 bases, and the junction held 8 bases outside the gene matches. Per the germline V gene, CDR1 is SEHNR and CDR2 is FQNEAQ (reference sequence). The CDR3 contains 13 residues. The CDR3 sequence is CASSPWQGVEQFF. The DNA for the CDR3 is TGTGCCAGCAGCCCGTGGCAGGGGGTCGAGCAGTTCTTC.

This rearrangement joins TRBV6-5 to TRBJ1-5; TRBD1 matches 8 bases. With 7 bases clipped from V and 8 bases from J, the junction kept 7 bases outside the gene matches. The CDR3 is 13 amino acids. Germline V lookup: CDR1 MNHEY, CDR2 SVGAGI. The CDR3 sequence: CASKGQAFEPQHF. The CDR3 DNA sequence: TGTGCCAGCAAGGGACAGGCGTTTGAGCCCCAGCATTTT.

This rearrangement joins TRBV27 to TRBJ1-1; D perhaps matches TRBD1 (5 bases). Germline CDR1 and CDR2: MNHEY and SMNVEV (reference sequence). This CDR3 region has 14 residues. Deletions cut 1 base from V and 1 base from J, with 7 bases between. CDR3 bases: TGTGCCAGCAGTTTATGGGGGGGGAACACTGAAGCTTTCTTT. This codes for CASSLWGGNTEAFF.

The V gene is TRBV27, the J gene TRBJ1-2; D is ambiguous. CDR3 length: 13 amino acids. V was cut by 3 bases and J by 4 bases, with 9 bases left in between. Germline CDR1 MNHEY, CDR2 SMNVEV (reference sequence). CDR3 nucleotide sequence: TGTGCCAGCAGTTTCGGTCAACTCTATGGCTACACCTTC. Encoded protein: CASSFGQLYGYTF.

The CDR3 reads CASSPPGGSSYEQYF. CDR3 in DNA: TGTGCCAGCTCACCACCGGGGGGGAGCTCCTACGAGCAGTACTTC. The gene calls are TRBV18 and TRBJ2-7; 7 bases line up with TRBD2. Losses at the gene ends were 0 bases for V and 0 bases for J; bases not matched to a gene: 2. The CDR3 is 15 residues long. Germline V lookup: CDR1 KGHSH, CDR2 LQKENI. The whole variable domain, filled in from reference TRBV18 and TRBJ2-7, reads NAGVMQNPRHLVRRRGQEARLRCSPMKGHSHVYWYRQLPEEGLKFMVYLQKENIIDESGMPKERFSAEFPKEGPSILRIQQVVRGDSAAYFCASSPPGGSSYEQYFGPGTRLTVT.

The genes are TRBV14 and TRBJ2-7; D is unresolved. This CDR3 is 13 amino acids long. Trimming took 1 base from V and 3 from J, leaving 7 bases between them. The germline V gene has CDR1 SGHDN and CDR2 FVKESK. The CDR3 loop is CASSQGYGYEQYF. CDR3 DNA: TGTGCCAGCAGCCAAGGATACGGCTACGAGCAGTACTTC.

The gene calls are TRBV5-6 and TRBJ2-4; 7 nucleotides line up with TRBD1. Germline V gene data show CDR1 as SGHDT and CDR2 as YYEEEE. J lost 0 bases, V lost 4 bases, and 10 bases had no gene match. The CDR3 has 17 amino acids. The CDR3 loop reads CASSADNRGLAKNIQYF. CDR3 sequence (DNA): TGTGCCAGCAGCGCGGACAACAGGGGTTTAGCCAAAAACATTCAGTACTTC. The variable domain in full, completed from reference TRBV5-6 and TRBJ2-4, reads DAGVTQSPTHLIKTRGQQVTLRCSPKSGHDTVSWYQQALGQGPQFIFQYYEEEERQRGNFPDRFSGHQFPNYSSELNVNALLLGDSALYLCASSADNRGLAKNIQYFGAGTRLSVL.

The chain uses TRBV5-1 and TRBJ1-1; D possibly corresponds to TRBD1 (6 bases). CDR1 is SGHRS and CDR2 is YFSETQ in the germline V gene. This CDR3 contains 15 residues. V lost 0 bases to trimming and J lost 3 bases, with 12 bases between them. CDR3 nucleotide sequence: TGCGCCAGCAGCTTGGTGAGACAGGAGTACACTGAAGCTTTCTTT. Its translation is CASSLVRQEYTEAFF. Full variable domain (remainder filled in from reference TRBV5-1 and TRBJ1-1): KAGVTQTPRYLIKTRGQQVTLSCSPISGHRSVSWYQQTPGQGLQFLFEYFSETQRNKGNFPGRFSGRQFSNSRSEMNVSTLELGDSALYLCASSLVRQEYTEAFFGQGTRLTVV.

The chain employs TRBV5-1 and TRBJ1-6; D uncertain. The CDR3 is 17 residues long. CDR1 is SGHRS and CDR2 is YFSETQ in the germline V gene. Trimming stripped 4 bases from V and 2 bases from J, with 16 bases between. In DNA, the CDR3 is TGCGCCAGCAGCCCGACACTCACTACCCCCTATAATTCACCCCTCCACTTT. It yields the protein CASSPTLTTPYNSPLHF.

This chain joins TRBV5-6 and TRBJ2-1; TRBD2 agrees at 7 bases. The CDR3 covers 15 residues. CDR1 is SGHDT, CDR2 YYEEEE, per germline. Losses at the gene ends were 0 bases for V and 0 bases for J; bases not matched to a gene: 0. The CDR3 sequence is CASSLGTSSYNEQFF. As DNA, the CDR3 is TGTGCCAGCAGCTTGGGGACTAGCTCCTACAATGAGCAGTTCTTC. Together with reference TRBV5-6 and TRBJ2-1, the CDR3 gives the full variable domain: DAGVTQSPTHLIKTRGQQVTLRCSPKSGHDTVSWYQQALGQGPQFIFQYYEEEERQRGNFPDRFSGHQFPNYSSELNVNALLLGDSALYLCASSLGTSSYNEQFFGPGTRLTVL.

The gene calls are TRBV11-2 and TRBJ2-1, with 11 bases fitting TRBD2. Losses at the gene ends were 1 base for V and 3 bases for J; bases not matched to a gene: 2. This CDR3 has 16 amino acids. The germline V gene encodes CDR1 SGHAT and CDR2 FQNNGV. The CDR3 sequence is CASSLAGTSGYNEQFF. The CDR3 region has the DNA TGTGCCAGCAGCTTAGCCGGGACTAGCGGCTACAATGAGCAGTTCTTC. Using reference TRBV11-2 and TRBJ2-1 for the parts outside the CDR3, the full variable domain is EAGVAQSPRYKIIEKRQSVAFWCNPISGHATLYWYQQILGQGPKLLIQFQNNGVVDDSQLPKDRFSAERLKGVDSTLKIQPAKLEDSAVYLCASSLAGTSGYNEQFFGPGTRLTVL.

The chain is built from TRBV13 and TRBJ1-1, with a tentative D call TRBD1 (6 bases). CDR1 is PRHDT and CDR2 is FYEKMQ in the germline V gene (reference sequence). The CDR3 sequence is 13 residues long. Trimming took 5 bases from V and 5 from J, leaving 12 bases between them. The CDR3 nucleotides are TGTGCCAGCAGCGTCAGGGGAAATACTGAAGCTTTCTTT. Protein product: CASSVRGNTEAFF.

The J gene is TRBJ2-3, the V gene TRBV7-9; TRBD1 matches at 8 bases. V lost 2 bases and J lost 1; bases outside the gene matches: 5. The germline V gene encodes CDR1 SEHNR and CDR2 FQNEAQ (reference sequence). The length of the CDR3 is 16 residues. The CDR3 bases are TGTGCCAGCAGCTTACCCCTGACAGGGGGCACAGATACGCAGTATTTT. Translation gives CASSLPLTGGTDTQYF.

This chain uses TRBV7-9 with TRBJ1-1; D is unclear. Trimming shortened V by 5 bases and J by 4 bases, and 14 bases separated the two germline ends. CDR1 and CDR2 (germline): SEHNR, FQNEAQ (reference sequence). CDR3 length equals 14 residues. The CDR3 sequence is CASSPDGWGTEAFF. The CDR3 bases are TGTGCCAGCAGCCCCGACGGGTGGGGCACTGAAGCTTTCTTT.

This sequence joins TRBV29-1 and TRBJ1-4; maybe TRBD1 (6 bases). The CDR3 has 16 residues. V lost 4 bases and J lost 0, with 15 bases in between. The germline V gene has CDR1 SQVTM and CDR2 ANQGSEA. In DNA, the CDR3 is TGCAGCGTTGCCCCGTGGACAGACGCAACTAATGAAAAACTGTTTTTT. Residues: CSVAPWTDATNEKLFF.